These 10 T cell receptor beta chains were all obtained from the same sample, sequenced in a study of T cell responses to AZD1222 COVID-19 vaccine. Sequencing used immunoSEQ multiplex PCR; TCRdb keeps in-frame clones, though not all of them. Counted here are over 120,000 clones, 80% to 90% occurring once; the ten biggest clones make up approximately 1.5%. The source material was peripheral blood, sampled on day 0 of AZD1222 vaccination. These receptors all come from an adult in good health.

The J gene is TRBJ2-7, the V gene TRBV21-1; TRBD2 was called by the table and not checked on the DNA. TRBV21-1 is flagged as a pseudogene. The CDR3 contains 16 residues. The CDR3 is CASSTPYPAGQDEQYF. The CDR3 DNA reads TGTGCCAGCAGCACCCCCTATCCAGCGGGACAAGACGAGCAGTACTTC.

The chain combines TRBV3-1 (or the pseudogene TRBV3-2) with TRBJ2-7, with 7 bases lining up with TRBD1. The V gene's germline CDR1 is LGHDT and CDR2 YNNKEL (reference sequence). The CDR3 sequence is 17 residues long. V was clipped by 3 bases and J by 1 base; unmatched bases: 12. CDR3: CASSHLSGTAASYEQYF. The CDR3 nucleotides are TGTGCCAGCAGCCACCTCTCCGGGACAGCCGCGTCCTACGAGCAGTACTTC.

The V call is TRBV18, the J call TRBJ1-4; D uncertain. The CDR3 is 13 amino acids. V was cut by 3 bases and J by 8 bases, with 10 bases left in between. In germline, CDR1 is KGHSH, CDR2 LQKENI. The CDR3 coding sequence is TGTGCCAGCTCACCTTTTGATGGGGAAAAACTGTTTTTT. Translation gives CASSPFDGEKLFF.

This clone has only a few counts. This chain joins TRBV2 and TRBJ1-2; tentatively, D is TRBD1 (6 bases). The CDR3 runs to 13 residues. In germline, CDR1 is SNHLY, CDR2 FYNNEI. Trimming shortened V by 6 bases and J by 6 bases, and 14 bases separated the two germline ends. This chain's CDR3 is CASRANQGHGYTF. In DNA form, the CDR3 reads TGTGCCAGCAGGGCGAATCAGGGGCATGGCTACACCTTC. Full variable domain (rest looked up from reference TRBV2 and TRBJ1-2): EPEVTQTPSHQVTQMGQEVILRCVPISNHLYFYWYRQILGQKVEFLVSFYNNEISEKSEIFDDQFSVERPDGSNFTLKIRSTKLEDSAMYFCASRANQGHGYTFGSGTRLTVV.

The chain links TRBV7-9 to TRBJ1-6; 8 bases are shared with TRBD1. J lost 8 bases, V lost 1 base, and 16 bases had no gene match. The CDR3 spans 19 residues. Germline values: CDR1 SEHNR, CDR2 FQNEAQ (reference sequence). For the CDR3, the DNA is TGTGCCAGCAGCTTAGATGGTCGGAATCAGGGGGCTACGGATTCACCCCTCCACTTT. It codes for CASSLDGRNQGATDSPLHF. The whole variable domain, remainder taken from reference TRBV7-9 and TRBJ1-6, is DTGVSQNPRHKITKRGQNVTFRCDPISEHNRLYWYRQTLGQGPEFLTYFQNEAQLEKSRLLSDRFSAERPKGSFSTLEIQRTEQGDSAMYLCASSLDGRNQGATDSPLHFGNGTRLTVT.

The chain carries TRBV6-5 and TRBJ2-1; TRBD1 agrees at 10 bases. Germline V CDR1 and CDR2: MNHEY, SVGAGI. The CDR3 is made up of 15 amino acids. The J segment lost 4 bases and the V segment lost 6 bases, leaving 6 bases of the junction unmatched. The CDR3 DNA reads TGTGCCAGCAGCCCAGACAGGGGGCCGTACAATGAGCAGTTCTTC. This gives the protein CASSPDRGPYNEQFF.

The chain joins TRBV6-4 to TRBJ1-6; a possible D gene is TRBD1 (5 bases). V lost 2 bases, J lost 11 bases, and 10 bases lay in between. CDR3 size: 13 residues. Per germline, CDR1 MRHNA and CDR2 SNTAGT. The CDR3 nucleotides read TGTGCCAGCAGTGACACCAGGGAGACACCCCTCCACTTT. Amino acid sequence: CASSDTRETPLHF.

As DNA, the CDR3 is TGTGCCAGTACCCCGGGACAGGGGGGTTCACCCCTCCACTTT. Protein product: CASTPGQGGSPLHF. The J gene is TRBJ1-6, the V gene TRBV19; 11 bases fit TRBD1. J lost 9 bases, V lost 7 bases, and 5 bases had no gene match. Germline CDR1 LNHDA, CDR2 SQIVND (reference sequence). The CDR3 is 14 residues long.

V usage is TRBV5-1 and J usage is TRBJ1-5; 10 bases are shared with TRBD1. V shed 4 bases, J shed 2 bases, and the junction held 3 bases outside the gene matches. This CDR3 is 15 amino acids long. Per the germline V gene, CDR1 is SGHRS and CDR2 is YFSETQ. The CDR3 sequence: CASSLGQGGNQPQHF. The CDR3 nucleotides read TGCGCCAGCAGCCTCGGACAGGGGGGCAATCAGCCCCAGCATTTT. The full variable domain, in which reference TRBV5-1 and TRBJ1-5 provide the parts outside the CDR3, is KAGVTQTPRYLIKTRGQQVTLSCSPISGHRSVSWYQQTPGQGLQFLFEYFSETQRNKGNFPGRFSGRQFSNSRSEMNVSTLELGDSALYLCASSLGQGGNQPQHFGDGTRLSIL.

This clone was recorded only once. The chain is built from TRBV28 and TRBJ2-7; TRBD1 agrees at 11 bases. Germline V gives CDR1 MDHEN, CDR2 SYDVKM. There are 15 residues in the CDR3. The V and J ends lost 4 bases and 2 bases, in that order; junction bases with no gene match: 4. DNA of the CDR3: TGTGCCAGCAGTTCGGACAGGGGGCCGGCCTACGAGCAGTACTTC. This encodes CASSSDRGPAYEQYF.